One sample yielded the 10 T cell receptor beta chains listed below, sequenced in a study of CD8+ T cells in alopecia areata. Treatment reported: oral pan-JAK inhibitor, 5-10 mg twice daily. RNA was isolated and reverse transcribed to cDNA, the sequencing template. Sequencing was performed with immunoSEQ multiplex PCR; in TCRdb, only in-frame clones are kept and a portion is missing. This table has approximately 65,000 clones, 46% appearing once. The source material was CD8+ T cells sorted from blood, sampled around week 36, from a patient treated with tofacitinib. Every receptor here comes from a human donor with alopecia areata.

The gene calls are TRBV9 and TRBJ2-2; possibly TRBD2 for D (6 bases). V lost 0 bases, J lost 6 bases, and 9 bases lay in between. The CDR3 is made up of 14 amino acids. Germline V gene sequence: CDR1 SGDLS, CDR2 YYNGEE. The CDR3 region has the DNA TGTGCCAGCAGCGTAGCTCGCGGGGCCGGGGAGCTGTTTTTT. Translated: CASSVARGAGELFF.

This clone has more than one count but fewer than ten. The CDR3 bases are TGTGCCAGCAGTTACACACGGGAAGGCAATGAGCAGTTCTTC. Translated: CASSYTREGNEQFF. This chain joins TRBV7-9 and TRBJ2-1; TRBD2 is a possible D gene (5 bases). CDR1 and CDR2 (germline): SEHNR, FQNEAQ (reference sequence). This CDR3 is built from 14 residues. V was shortened by 6 bases and J by 6 bases, with 15 bases between the two germline ends.

The chain joins TRBV9 to TRBJ1-5; a possible D gene is TRBD1 (5 bases). Per the germline V gene, CDR1 is SGDLS and CDR2 is YYNGEE. The CDR3 covers 17 residues. V was pared by 4 bases and J by 2 bases, with 19 bases between. DNA of the CDR3: TGTGCCAGCAGCCAAGCATCCCGGGGCGGTGGCAATCAGCCCCAGCATTTT. Protein product: CASSQASRGGGNQPQHF.

This clone was seen only a few times. The chain combines TRBV9 with TRBJ2-1; possibly TRBD2 for D (5 bases). V lost 0 bases and J lost 4, with 14 bases in between. This CDR3 contains 16 residues. The germline V gene has CDR1 SGDLS and CDR2 YYNGEE. The CDR3 protein is CASSVVSGLAYNEQFF. CDR3 sequence (DNA): TGTGCCAGCAGCGTAGTTTCGGGATTAGCGTACAATGAGCAGTTCTTC.

The V gene is TRBV14, the J gene TRBJ1-2, with D possibly TRBD1 on 5 matching bases. Between the trimmed V and J ends, which lost 3 bases and 4 bases, there was a span of 9 bases. The length of the CDR3 is 13 residues. Germline values: CDR1 SGHDN, CDR2 FVKESK. The CDR3 coding sequence is TGTGCCAGCAGCCAGGGGGTGATCTATGGCTACACCTTC. Encoded protein: CASSQGVIYGYTF.

This clone was counted once. The V call is TRBV19, the J call TRBJ2-7, with 12 bases aligning to TRBD2. The germline V gene encodes CDR1 LNHDA and CDR2 SQIVND (reference sequence). This CDR3 has 17 residues. V shed 3 bases and J 0 bases; nucleotides not matched to a gene: 6. CDR3 residues: CASSITTSGRNSYEQYF. CDR3 sequence (DNA): TGTGCCAGTAGTATTACAACTAGCGGGAGGAACTCCTACGAGCAGTACTTC. The whole variable domain, remainder taken from reference TRBV19 and TRBJ2-7, is DGGITQSPKYLFRKEGQNVTLSCEQNLNHDAMYWYRQDPGQGLRLIYYSQIVNDFQKGDIAEGYSVSREKKESFPLTVTSAQKNPTAFYLCASSITTSGRNSYEQYFGPGTRLTVT.

The rearrangement joins TRBV18 to TRBJ1-1; D might be TRBD1 (5 bases). V was cut by 3 bases and J by 4 bases, with 15 bases left in between. The germline CDR1 and CDR2 sequences are KGHSH and LQKENI. There are 15 residues in the CDR3. As DNA, the CDR3 is TGTGCCAGCTCACCGGACAAGGCGGGGGGCACTGAAGCTTTCTTT. It translates to CASSPDKAGGTEAFF. The entire variable domain, with the rest obtained from reference TRBV18 and TRBJ1-1, is as follows: NAGVMQNPRHLVRRRGQEARLRCSPMKGHSHVYWYRQLPEEGLKFMVYLQKENIIDESGMPKERFSAEFPKEGPSILRIQQVVRGDSAAYFCASSPDKAGGTEAFFGQGTRLTVV.

This clone was observed a handful of times. The chain couples TRBV4-1 to TRBJ2-5; 7 bases fit TRBD2. The CDR3 is 16 residues long. CDR1 is MGHRA, CDR2 YSYEKL, per germline. V lost 0 bases and J lost 5; bases outside the gene matches: 9. For the CDR3, the DNA is TGCGCCAGCAGCCAAGAACCAGCGGGGTCGTTTGAGACCCAGTACTTC. Translation: CASSQEPAGSFETQYF.

The J gene is TRBJ2-7, the V gene TRBV7-9; tentative D call: TRBD1 (6 bases). In germline, CDR1 is SEHNR, CDR2 FQNEAQ (reference sequence). This CDR3 has 15 residues. V was shortened by 5 bases and J by 0 bases, with 14 bases between the two germline ends. In DNA form, the CDR3 reads TGTGCCAGCAGCCGACAGGCCGCCTACTCCTACGAGCAGTACTTC. The encoded protein is CASSRQAAYSYEQYF.

In DNA form, the CDR3 reads TGTGCCAGCAGCACCTACTACGAGCAGTACTTC. Its translation: CASSTYYEQYF. V and J are TRBV11-2 and TRBJ2-7; D unclear. V lost 5 bases and J 3 bases, leaving 5 bases between the germline ends. The CDR3 length is 11 residues. Per germline, CDR1 SGHAT and CDR2 FQNNGV.